These 14 T cell receptor beta chains were all obtained from the same sample, sequenced in a study of blood T cell repertoires in COVID-19. Assay: immunoSEQ multiplex PCR; the TCRdb copy retains only in-frame clones and omits some. The sample carries about 78,000 clones, 75% to 95% recorded once. The sequenced sample was peripheral blood. These receptors came from a woman of 80 years or more with acute or convalescent COVID-19.

The chain recombines TRBV13 with TRBJ1-3; no definite D call. The germline CDR1 and CDR2 sequences are PRHDT and FYEKMQ (reference sequence). V was pared by 5 bases and J by 0 bases, with 11 bases between. The CDR3 loop spans 15 amino acids. CDR3 region: CASSAYRDSGNTIYF. The CDR3 region has the DNA TGTGCCAGCAGCGCCTACAGAGACTCTGGAAACACCATATATTTT.

The chain joins TRBV5-4 to TRBJ1-4; no definite D call. The CDR3 is made up of 15 amino acids. Trimming cost V 2 bases and J 0 bases, with 8 bases left between them. Germline CDR1 reads SGHNT; CDR2 reads YYREEE (reference sequence). The DNA of the CDR3 is TGTGCCAGCAGCTTCGCGGGTGCAACTAATGAAAAACTGTTTTTT. This encodes CASSFAGATNEKLFF. The complete variable domain, with remaining parts taken from reference TRBV5-4 and TRBJ1-4, reads ETGVTQSPTHLIKTRGQQVTLRCSSQSGHNTVSWYQQALGQGPQFIFQYYREEENGRGNFPPRFSGLQFPNYSSELNVNALELDDSALYLCASSFAGATNEKLFFGSGTQLSVL.

The CDR3 nucleotides read TGTGCCAGCAGCTTGTTACCCCCGTCCTCTAGCAACAGTGACTACAATGAGCAGTTCTTC. As protein: CASSLLPPSSSNSDYNEQFF. The rearrangement joins TRBV5-5 to TRBJ2-1; D perhaps matches TRBD2 (5 bases). Germline loops: CDR1 SGHKS, CDR2 YYEKEE (reference sequence). V lost 1 base to trimming and J lost 3 bases, with 26 bases between them. CDR3 size: 20 residues.

This sequence joins TRBV5-1 and TRBJ2-1, with TRBD2 identical over 9 bases. Trimming at V came to 0 bases and at J to 2 bases, leaving 3 bases not matched to a gene. The germline gives CDR1 SGHRS, CDR2 YFSETQ. The CDR3 loop spans 16 amino acids. The DNA of the CDR3 is TGCGCCAGCAGCTTGGTTAGCGGGAGTACCTACAATGAGCAGTTCTTC. Its protein product is CASSLVSGSTYNEQFF.

J is TRBJ1-4 and V is TRBV25-1; 9 bases fit TRBD1. Germline V gene sequence: CDR1 MGHDK, CDR2 SYGVNS. CDR3 size: 14 residues. With 4 bases clipped from V and 8 bases from J, the junction kept 5 bases outside the gene matches. The CDR3 spells CASSAPGTGEKLFF. DNA of the CDR3: TGTGCCAGCAGTGCCCCCGGGACAGGGGAAAAACTGTTTTTT.

The chain joins TRBV6-4 to TRBJ2-1; possibly TRBD2 for D (5 bases). This CDR3 has 14 residues. Germline values: CDR1 MRHNA, CDR2 SNTAGT. V shed 11 bases and J shed 0 bases, with 14 bases lying between them. In nucleotides, the CDR3 is TGTGCCCCCCCCGCGGGTAGCTCCTACAATGAGCAGTTCTTC. Translation: CAPPAGSSYNEQFF.

The CDR3 reads CATSEQGAGGYTF. The CDR3 nucleotides read TGTGCCACCAGTGAACAGGGGGCCGGTGGCTACACCTTC. V is TRBV24-1 and J is TRBJ1-2, with TRBD1 matching over 9 bases. Germline lookup yields CDR1 KGHDR and CDR2 SFDVKD. V trimming: 4 bases; J trimming: 7 bases; junction bases outside the gene matches: 3. This CDR3 has 13 residues.

This clone was found once. J is TRBJ2-3 and V is TRBV19; possibly TRBD2 for D (6 bases). Germline values: CDR1 LNHDA, CDR2 SQIVND (reference sequence). The V end was cut by 5 bases, the J end by 4 bases, with 13 bases between. This CDR3 is 14 amino acids long. CDR3 sequence: CASSFLGGADTQYF. The CDR3 DNA reads TGTGCCAGTAGTTTCTTGGGAGGCGCAGATACGCAGTATTTT.

This sequence joins TRBV4-1 and TRBJ1-5; 8 bases agree with TRBD1. This CDR3 is 15 amino acids long. Germline assignment: CDR1 MGHRA and CDR2 YSYEKL. The ends lost 3 bases at V and 8 bases at J; junction bases unmatched: 9. CDR3 nucleotides: TGCGCCAGCAGCCAGGAGACAGGGGATCCCAAGCCCCAGCATTTT. It encodes CASSQETGDPKPQHF.

The V and J genes are TRBV9 and TRBJ1-2; TRBD1 is a possible D gene (6 bases). V lost 3 bases and J lost 6, with 12 bases in between. The CDR3 is 13 residues long. Looked up from germline, CDR1 is SGDLS and CDR2 is YYNGEE. CDR3 nucleotides: TGTGCCAGCAGCGCCCACACAGGGAATGGCTACACCTTC. Translation: CASSAHTGNGYTF.

The V and J genes are TRBV2 and TRBJ2-3, with D tentatively TRBD2 (5 bases). Looked up from germline, CDR1 is SNHLY and CDR2 is FYNNEI. The ends were cut back, 1 base at V and 11 bases at J, with 22 bases in the middle. The CDR3 has 16 amino acids. The CDR3 DNA reads TGTGCCAGCAGTGAAGGTGTGACTACTCACAGATACTGGCAGTATTTT. This encodes CASSEGVTTHRYWQYF.

The gene calls are TRBV13 and TRBJ2-6, with 7 bases aligning to TRBD1. This CDR3 is 15 amino acids long. V lost 5 bases and J lost 2; bases outside the gene matches: 3. CDR1 is PRHDT, CDR2 FYEKMQ, per germline (reference sequence). This chain's CDR3 is CASSTTGAGANVLTF. The DNA for the CDR3 is TGTGCCAGCAGCACTACAGGGGCTGGGGCCAACGTCCTGACTTTC.

J is TRBJ2-1 and V is TRBV5-1; 9 nucleotides match TRBD1. The junction had 5 bases not matched to a gene; V was cut back by 1 base and J by 6 bases. This CDR3 comprises 15 residues. Germline V gene data show CDR1 as SGHRS and CDR2 as YFSETQ. CDR3 amino acids: CASSLLGQGPNEQFF. The CDR3 coding sequence is TGCGCCAGCAGCTTGCTGGGACAGGGCCCCAATGAGCAGTTCTTC.

The V and J genes are TRBV10-1 and TRBJ2-7; 11 nucleotides align to TRBD1. Looked up from germline, CDR1 is WNHNN and CDR2 is SYGVQD (reference sequence). The CDR3 is made up of 14 amino acids. V trimming: 6 bases; J trimming: 5 bases; junction bases outside the gene matches: 6. The CDR3 reads CASSRTGGPDEQYF. The CDR3 DNA follows: TGCGCCAGCAGCCGGACAGGGGGCCCGGACGAGCAGTACTTC.